The subject of this entry is one T cell receptor beta chain. Adults between roughly 18 and 89 years of age took part from 24 US areas. Methods used by the authors: Researchers report that nucleated cell counts were estimated from reference gene primer amplification. Using immunoSEQ multiplex PCR, the repertoire was profiled, and TCRdb retains in-frame clones only, with some absent. V and J calls and clone size are those listed in that table; D and trimming were worked out from the DNA. This sample has approximately 240,000 clones, with roughly 87% found just once. This entry belongs to a study of blood T cell repertoires in COVID-19. For the study at large: Collection of acute and convalescent COVID-19 samples took place in the United States, Italy and Spain.

In germline, CDR1 is MGHRA, CDR2 YSYEKL. Unmatched junction bases numbered 4, after V lost 4 bases and J lost 5 bases. The CDR3 spans 14 residues. This clonotype originated in a woman in her 30s with acute COVID-19. What was sequenced was PBMCs or T cells enriched from blood (not recorded which). V usage is TRBV4-1 and J usage is TRBJ1-4; 7 bases agree with TRBD1. The CDR3 spells CASSPGQLNEKLFF. The DNA for the CDR3 is TGCGCCAGCAGCCCGGGACAGTTAAATGAAAAACTGTTTTTT.